This T cell receptor (beta chain) was obtained from a study of T-cell reconstitution after alpha-beta-depleted transplantation in children (dated by TCRdb to the mid-2010s). Describing the broader study: Using TCR repertoire profiling, the study quantitatively followed how T-cell immune reconstitution unfolded in children after TCRalphabeta/CD19-depleted allogeneic hematopoietic cell transplantation.

The trim is 5 bases for V and 3 bases for J, with a gap of 13 bases between the germline ends. Based on the germline V gene (reference sequence), the CDR1 and CDR2 sequences are DFQATT and SNEGSKA. The CDR3 numbers 13 residues from cysteine through phenylalanine. Only the CDR3 portion is preserved as DNA: 39 bases, with reading frame beginning at the first base. As concerns this clonotype: Its antigen specificity is not known. Base qualities were left out, and no much larger clone turns up one base away.

Libraries were constructed by PCR. The sequencer listed for this sample is Illumina HiSeq 2500. TCR libraries were prepared with molecular barcoding, using unique molecular identifiers to normalize TCRbeta repertoire quantification. TCRdb redid the processing of the public reads, applying fastp at Q25 and MiXCR, and retained in-frame beta chains. Each record represents a unique CDR3 protein, reported with the most common genes and DNA among its rows. The sample table shows around 600,000 distinct CDR3 sequences, and roughly 17% are seen once. 0.8% to 1.1% of the sample is taken by the ten largest. This sequence uses TRBV20-1 and TRBJ1-1; no D gene is confidently identified. The material was PBMCs from the stem cell graft donor, obtained from the stem cell graft. The source of this sequence is a human donor who donated a stem cell graft to a child with acute myeloid leukemia. Read as DNA, the sequence is TGCAGTGCTCGAATGGATCCCGACACTGAAGCTTTCTTT. It translates to CSARMDPDTEAFF.